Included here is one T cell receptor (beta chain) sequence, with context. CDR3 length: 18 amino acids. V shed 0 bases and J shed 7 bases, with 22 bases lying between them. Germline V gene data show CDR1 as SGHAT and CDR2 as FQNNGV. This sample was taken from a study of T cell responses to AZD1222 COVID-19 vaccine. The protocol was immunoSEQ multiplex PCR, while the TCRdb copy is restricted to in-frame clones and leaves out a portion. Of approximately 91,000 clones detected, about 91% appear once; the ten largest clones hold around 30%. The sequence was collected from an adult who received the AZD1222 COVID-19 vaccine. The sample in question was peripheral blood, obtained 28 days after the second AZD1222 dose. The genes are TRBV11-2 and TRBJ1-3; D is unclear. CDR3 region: CASSLDPMVIRGGNTIYF. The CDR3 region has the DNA TGTGCCAGCAGCTTAGATCCGATGGTTATCCGGGGAGGGAACACCATATATTTT.